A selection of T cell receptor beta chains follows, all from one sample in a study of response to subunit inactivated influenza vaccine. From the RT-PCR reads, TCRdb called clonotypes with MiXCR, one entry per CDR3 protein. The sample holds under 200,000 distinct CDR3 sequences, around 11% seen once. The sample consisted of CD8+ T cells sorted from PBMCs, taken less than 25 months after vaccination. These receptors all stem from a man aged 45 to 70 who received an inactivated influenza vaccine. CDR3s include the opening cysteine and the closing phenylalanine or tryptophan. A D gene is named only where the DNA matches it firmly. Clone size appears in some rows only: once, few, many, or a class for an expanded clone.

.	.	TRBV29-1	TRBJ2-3	CSAHGGRAITDTQYF	TGCAGCGCTCATGGAGGCAGGGCAATCACAGATACGCAGTATTTT
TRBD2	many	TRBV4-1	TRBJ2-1	CASQILAGEYNEQFF	TGCGCCAGTCAAATCCTAGCGGGGGAATACAATGAGCAGTTCTTC
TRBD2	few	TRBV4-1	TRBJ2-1	CASSQDASGGTYNEQFF	TGCGCCAGCAGCCAAGATGCTAGCGGGGGGACCTACAATGAGCAGTTCTTC
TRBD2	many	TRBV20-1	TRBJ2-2	CSARDLTSPWTGELFF	TGCAGTGCTAGAGACCTGACTAGCCCGTGGACCGGGGAGCTGTTTTTT
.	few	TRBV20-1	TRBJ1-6	CSPNRDSYNSPLHF	TGCAGTCCTAACAGGGACTCCTATAATTCACCCCTCCACTTT
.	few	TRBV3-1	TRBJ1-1	CASSQDFQEAFF	TGTGCCAGCAGCCAAGATTTCCAGGAAGCTTTCTTT
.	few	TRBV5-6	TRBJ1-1	CASSLGFGGDTEAFF	TGTGCCAGCAGCTTGGGTTTCGGGGGGGACACTGAAGCTTTCTTT
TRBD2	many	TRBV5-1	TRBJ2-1	CASSLVAGPYNEQFF	TGCGCCAGCAGCTTGGTAGCGGGGCCTTACAATGAGCAGTTCTTC
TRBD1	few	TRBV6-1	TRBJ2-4	CASSAGQGLNIQYF	TGTGCCAGCAGCGCGGGACAGGGTCTAAACATTCAGTACTTC
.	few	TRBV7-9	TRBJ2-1	CASSLGHASYNEQFF	TGTGCCAGCAGCTTAGGTCACGCCTCCTACAATGAGCAGTTCTTC
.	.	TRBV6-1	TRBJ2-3	CASDNEGGTDTQYF	TGTGCCAGCGACAACGAGGGTGGCACAGATACGCAGTATTTT
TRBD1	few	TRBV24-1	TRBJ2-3	CATSGWDRGTDTQYF	TGTGCCACCAGTGGGTGGGACAGGGGCACAGATACGCAGTATTTT
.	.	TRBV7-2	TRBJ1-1	CASSYERGVNTEAFF	TGTGCCAGCAGCTATGAAAGGGGGGTGAACACTGAAGCTTTCTTT
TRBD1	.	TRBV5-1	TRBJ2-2	CASSTQGADGELFF	TGCGCCAGCAGCACGCAGGGGGCGGACGGGGAGCTGTTTTTT
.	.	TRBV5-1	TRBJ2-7	CASSATAYEQYF	TGCGCCAGCAGCGCCACAGCCTACGAGCAGTACTTC
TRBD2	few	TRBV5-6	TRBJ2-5	CASSWELAGGGETQYF	TGTGCCAGCAGCTGGGAACTAGCGGGGGGTGGTGAGACCCAGTACTTC
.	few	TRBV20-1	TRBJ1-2	CSARAPGRVNYGYTF	TGCAGTGCTAGAGCCCCCGGTAGGGTTAACTATGGCTACACCTTC
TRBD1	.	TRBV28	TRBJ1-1	CASSPLTGRNTEAFF	TGTGCCAGCAGCCCCTTGACAGGGAGAAACACTGAAGCTTTCTTT
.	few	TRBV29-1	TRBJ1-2	CSVAAPELNYGYTF	TGCAGCGTCGCCGCCCCAGAGTTAAACTATGGCTACACCTTC
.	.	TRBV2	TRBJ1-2	CAITTELTYGYTF	TGTGCCATCACGACGGAGCTGACCTATGGCTACACCTTC
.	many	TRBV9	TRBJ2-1	CASSVGGPYNEQFF	TGTGCCAGCAGCGTGGGCGGGCCCTACAATGAGCAGTTCTTC
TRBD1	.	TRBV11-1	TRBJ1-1	CASSLAYGTGDQDMNAEAFF	TGCGCCAGCAGCTTAGCGTATGGGACAGGGGACCAAGACATGAACGCTGAAGCTTTCTTT
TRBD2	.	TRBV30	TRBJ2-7	CAWNLGLDSGGSYEQYF	TGTGCCTGGAACTTAGGCTTGGATAGCGGGGGATCCTACGAGCAGTACTTC
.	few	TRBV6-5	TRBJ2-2	CASSPTLRELFF	TGTGCCAGCAGCCCCACTCTGCGGGAGCTGTTTTTT
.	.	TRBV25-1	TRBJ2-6	CATSHGNSGANVLTF	TGTGCCACCTCTCACGGAAACTCTGGGGCCAACGTCCTGACTTTC
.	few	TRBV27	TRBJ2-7	CASSLGYSPYEQYF	TGTGCCAGCAGTTTAGGTTACAGCCCCTACGAGCAGTACTTC
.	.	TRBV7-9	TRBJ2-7	CASSSGRGMISYEQYF	TGTGCCAGCAGCTCTGGTCGCGGGATGATCTCCTACGAGCAGTACTTC
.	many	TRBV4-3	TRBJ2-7	CASSQEAGYYEQYF	TGCGCCAGCAGCCAAGAAGCCGGTTACTACGAGCAGTACTTC
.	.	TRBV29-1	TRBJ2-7	CSVEGDYEQYF	TGCAGCGTTGAGGGTGACTACGAGCAGTACTTC
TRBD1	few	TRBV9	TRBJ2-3	CASSVQSLGTGLTDTQYF	TGTGCCAGCAGCGTACAAAGTTTGGGGACAGGGCTCACAGATACGCAGTATTTT
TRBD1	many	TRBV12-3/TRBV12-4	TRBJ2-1	CASSFGTGGYNEQFF	TGTGCCAGCAGTTTCGGGACAGGGGGCTACAATGAGCAGTTCTTC
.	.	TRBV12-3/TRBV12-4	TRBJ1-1	CASSPPGSNTEAFF	TGTGCCAGCAGTCCCCCTGGGTCGAACACTGAAGCTTTCTTT
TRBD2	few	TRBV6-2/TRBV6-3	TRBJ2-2	CASSDLAGGEWTGELFF	TGTGCCAGCAGTGACCTAGCGGGAGGGGAGTGGACCGGGGAGCTGTTTTTT
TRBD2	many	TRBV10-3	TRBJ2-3	CATLAASGGFEDTQYF	TGTGCCACCCTAGCCGCTAGCGGGGGGTTTGAAGATACGCAGTATTTT
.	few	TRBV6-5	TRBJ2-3	CASSYSGGGTDTQYF	TGTGCCAGCAGTTACTCTGGCGGGGGCACAGATACGCAGTATTTT
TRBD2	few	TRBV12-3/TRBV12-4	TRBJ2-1	CASTSSGRTNEQFF	TGTGCCAGCACATCTAGCGGGAGGACTAATGAGCAGTTCTTC
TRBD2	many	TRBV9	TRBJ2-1	CASSVPSGSSYNEQFF	TGTGCCAGCAGCGTTCCTAGCGGGAGCTCCTACAATGAGCAGTTCTTC
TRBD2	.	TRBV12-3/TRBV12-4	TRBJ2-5	CASREGLADQETQYF	TGTGCCAGCAGGGAGGGACTAGCGGATCAAGAGACCCAGTACTTC
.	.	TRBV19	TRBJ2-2	CASSIGQHTGELFF	TGTGCCAGTAGTATAGGACAACACACCGGGGAGCTGTTTTTT
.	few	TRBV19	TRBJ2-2	CASMGGDGELFF	TGTGCCAGTATGGGGGGAGACGGGGAGCTGTTTTTT
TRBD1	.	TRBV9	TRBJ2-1	CASSPSQGASNEQFF	TGTGCCAGCAGCCCCAGCCAGGGGGCGAGCAATGAGCAGTTCTTC
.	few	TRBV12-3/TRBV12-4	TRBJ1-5	CASSETSYQPQHF	TGTGCCAGCAGTGAGACATCTTATCAGCCCCAGCATTTT
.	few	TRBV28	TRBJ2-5	CASSSLTTGLETQYF	TGTGCCAGCAGTAGCCTTACGACAGGTTTAGAGACCCAGTACTTC
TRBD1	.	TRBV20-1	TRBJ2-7	CSAQNRDRVYREQYF	TGCAGTGCTCAAAACCGGGACAGGGTGTACCGCGAGCAGTACTTC
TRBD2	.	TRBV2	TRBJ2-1	CASGGTSGYNEQFF	TGTGCCAGCGGGGGGACTAGCGGCTACAATGAGCAGTTCTTC
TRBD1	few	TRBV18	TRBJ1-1	CASSPGQGNNYEAFF	TGTGCCAGCTCGCCGGGACAGGGGAATAATTACGAAGCTTTCTTT
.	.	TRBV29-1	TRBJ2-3	CSVEEVDNTDTQYF	TGCAGCGTTGAAGAGGTGGACAATACAGATACGCAGTATTTT
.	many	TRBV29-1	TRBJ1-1	CSVVDVTEAFF	TGCAGCGTGGTGGATGTCACTGAAGCTTTCTTT
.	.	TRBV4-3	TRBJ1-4	CASSQLGRTGLNEKLFF	TGCGCCAGCAGCCAACTGGGCCGAACAGGGTTAAATGAAAAACTGTTTTTT
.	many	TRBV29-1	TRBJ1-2	CSVEDKGLPYGYTF	TGCAGCGTTGAAGATAAGGGGCTGCCCTATGGCTACACCTTC
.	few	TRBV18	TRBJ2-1	CASSPQGTEQFF	TGTGCCAGCTCACCTCAGGGGACTGAGCAGTTCTTC
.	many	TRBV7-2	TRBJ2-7	CASSLAQFPWEQYF	TGTGCCAGCAGCTTAGCGCAGTTCCCCTGGGAGCAGTACTTC
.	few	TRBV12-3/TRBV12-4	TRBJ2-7	CASSGRDTSSYEQYF	TGTGCCAGCAGTGGCCGGGACACTAGCTCCTACGAGCAGTACTTC